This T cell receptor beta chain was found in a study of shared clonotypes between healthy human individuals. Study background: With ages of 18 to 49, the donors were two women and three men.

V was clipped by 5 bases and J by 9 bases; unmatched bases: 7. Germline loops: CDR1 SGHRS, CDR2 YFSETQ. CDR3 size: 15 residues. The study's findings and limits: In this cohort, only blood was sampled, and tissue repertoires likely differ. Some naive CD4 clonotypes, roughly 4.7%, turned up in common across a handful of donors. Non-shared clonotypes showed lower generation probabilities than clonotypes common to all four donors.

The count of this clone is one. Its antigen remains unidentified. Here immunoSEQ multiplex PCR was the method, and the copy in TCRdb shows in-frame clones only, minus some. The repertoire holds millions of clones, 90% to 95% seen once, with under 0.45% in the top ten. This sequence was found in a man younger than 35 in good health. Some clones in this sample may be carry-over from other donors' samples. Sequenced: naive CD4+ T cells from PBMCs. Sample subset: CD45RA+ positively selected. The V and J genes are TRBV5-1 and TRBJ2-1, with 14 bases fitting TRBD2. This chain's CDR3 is CASRMGLAGASEQFF. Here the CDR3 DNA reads TGCGCCAGCAGAATGGGACTAGCGGGAGCAAGTGAGCAGTTCTTC. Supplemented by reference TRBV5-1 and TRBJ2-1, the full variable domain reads KAGVTQTPRYLIKTRGQQVTLSCSPISGHRSVSWYQQTPGQGLQFLFEYFSETQRNKGNFPGRFSGRQFSNSRSEMNVSTLELGDSALYLCASRMGLAGASEQFFGPGTRLTVL.